Presented here are 29 T cell receptor beta chains from one specimen sequenced in a study of T cell responses to AZD1222 COVID-19 vaccine. The assay was immunoSEQ multiplex PCR, and TCRdb's table has in-frame clones only and misses some. The sample lists under 70,000 clones, over 70% occurring once. Here the sequenced sample was peripheral blood, taken 28 days after the second AZD1222 dose. The receptors were gathered from an adult who received the AZD1222 COVID-19 vaccine.

Only a few counts were recorded for this clone. This rearrangement joins TRBV21-1 to TRBJ2-1; no DNA check was done on the table's D call, TRBD2. TRBV21-1 is termed a pseudogene. The CDR3 has 18 amino acids. The CDR3 reads CASSSKSGTGVIVNEQFF. Written as DNA, the CDR3 is TGTGCCAGCAGCTCAAAGTCCGGGACGGGAGTCATTGTCAATGAGCAGTTCTTC.

This chain links TRBV6-1 with TRBJ2-7, with a weak D call TRBD1 (6 bases). V was pared by 2 bases and J by 6 bases, with 11 bases between. The germline V gene has CDR1 MNHNS and CDR2 SASEGT. The CDR3 contains 13 residues. The CDR3, as DNA: TGTGCCAGCAGTGAATGGGGGCAAGCCGAGCAGTACGTC. The encoded protein is CASSEWGQAEQYV.

V is TRBV10-3 and J is TRBJ1-1, with 9 bases aligning to TRBD1. The CDR3 extends over 14 amino acids. The V gene end was trimmed by 4 bases and the J gene end by 2 bases; junction bases not matched to a gene: 2. CDR1 and CDR2 (germline): ENHRY, SYGVKD. Written as DNA, the CDR3 is TGTGCCATCAGTGGGACAGGGGACAACACTGAAGCTTTCTTT. Translation gives CAISGTGDNTEAFF.

The chain employs TRBV5-4 and TRBJ1-4, with 9 bases fitting TRBD1. Per the germline V gene, CDR1 is SGHNT and CDR2 is YYREEE (reference sequence). This CDR3 is built from 16 residues. The V segment lost 5 bases and the J segment 0 bases; nucleotides outside the gene matches: 5. CDR3 residues: CASSKTGGATNEKLFF. DNA of the CDR3: TGTGCCAGCAGTAAGACAGGGGGAGCAACTAATGAAAAACTGTTTTTT.

The chain uses TRBV9 and TRBJ1-2; D is possibly TRBD1 (6 bases). V was clipped by 2 bases and J by 3 bases, with 14 bases between them. In germline, CDR1 is SGDLS, CDR2 YYNGEE. The CDR3 length is 15 residues. CDR3 in amino acids: CASSVAGTSDYGYTF. The CDR3, as DNA: TGTGCCAGCAGCGTCGCGGGGACAAGCGACTATGGCTACACCTTC.

The chain has TRBV5-5 and TRBJ1-1; D remains ambiguous. This CDR3 is 14 amino acids long. Germline loops: CDR1 SGHKS, CDR2 YYEKEE (reference sequence). Between the trimmed V and J ends, which lost 2 bases and 0 bases, there was a span of 8 bases. The CDR3 is CASSFLQMNTEAFF. The CDR3 region has the DNA TGTGCCAGCAGCTTCTTGCAGATGAACACTGAAGCTTTCTTT.

The rearrangement links TRBV15 to TRBJ1-4; no clear D gene. V was cut by 0 bases and J by 0 bases, with 8 bases left in between. CDR3 size: 16 residues. Germline loops: CDR1 LNHNV, CDR2 YYDKDF (reference sequence). The chain's CDR3 is CATSRDAFATNEKLFF. CDR3 nucleotide sequence: TGTGCCACCAGCAGAGATGCCTTTGCAACTAATGAAAAACTGTTTTTT. Based on the CDR3 plus reference TRBV15 and TRBJ1-4, the full variable domain is DAMVIQNPRYQVTQFGKPVTLSCSQTLNHNVMYWYQQKSSQAPKLLFHYYDKDFNNEADTPDNFQSRRPNTSFCFLDIRSPGLGDTAMYLCATSRDAFATNEKLFFGSGTQLSVL.

V usage is TRBV5-1 and J usage is TRBJ1-6; the D is unclear. The CDR3 covers 13 residues. V shed 0 bases and J shed 12 bases, with 10 bases lying between them. CDR1 and CDR2 from the germline V gene are SGHRS and YFSETQ. CDR3 DNA: TGCGCCAGCAGCTTGGAGGTAGAAGGACCCCTCCACTTT. Residues: CASSLEVEGPLHF.

The chain has TRBV7-2 and TRBJ2-7; D not resolved. The ends were cut back, 1 base at V and 4 bases at J, with 8 bases in the middle. This CDR3 is 13 amino acids long. CDR1 is SGHTA, CDR2 FQGNSA, per germline. The CDR3, as DNA: TGTGCCAGCAGCTTAGATTGGTTGTACGAGCAGTACGTC. As protein: CASSLDWLYEQYV.

The J gene is TRBJ2-1, the V gene TRBV7-6; 10 bases line up with TRBD2. With V trimmed by 5 bases and J by 0 bases, 4 bases remained unmatched. CDR1 is SGHVS and CDR2 is FNYEAQ in the germline V gene. The CDR3 runs 16 residues. The DNA of the CDR3 is TGTGCCAGCAGCATGCTAGCGGGGGCCTCCTACAATGAGCAGTTCTTC. Translation gives CASSMLAGASYNEQFF. Together with reference TRBV7-6 and TRBJ2-1, the CDR3 gives the full variable domain: GAGVSQSPRYKVTKRGQDVALRCDPISGHVSLYWYRQALGQGPEFLTYFNYEAQQDKSGLPNDRFSAERPEGSISTLTIQRTEQRDSAMYRCASSMLAGASYNEQFFGPGTRLTVL.

The chain is built from TRBV7-2 and TRBJ1-2, with TRBD1 identical over 8 bases. The CDR3 runs to 15 residues. Per germline, CDR1 SGHTA and CDR2 FQGNSA. V gave up 5 bases and J gave up 5 bases; unmatched junction bases: 10. CDR3 nucleotides: TGTGCCAGCAGCCCACAGGGACAGGTCGCTTATGGCTACACCTTC. This encodes CASSPQGQVAYGYTF.

The chain employs TRBV5-1 and TRBJ1-1; D is perhaps TRBD1 (5 bases). Germline CDR1 reads SGHRS; CDR2 reads YFSETQ. This CDR3 is built from 16 residues. The germline V and J ends were trimmed by 0 bases and 4 bases, with 16 bases remaining between them. CDR3 residues: CASSLAGSRGGTEAFF. The CDR3 region has the DNA TGCGCCAGCAGCTTGGCAGGGTCACGGGGCGGCACTGAAGCTTTCTTT.

The V call is TRBV7-2, the J call TRBJ2-7, with D maybe TRBD2 (6 bases). CDR1 and CDR2 from the germline V gene are SGHTA and FQGNSA. Between the trimmed V and J ends, which lost 5 bases and 0 bases, there was a span of 20 bases. The CDR3 runs to 17 residues. The CDR3 coding sequence is TGTGCCAGCAGCCCAAGAGAAGGGGCGACTAGCTCCTACGAGCAGTACTTC. Protein product: CASSPREGATSSYEQYF.

This clone has just one count. The chain is built from TRBV7-3 and TRBJ2-3; 10 bases match TRBD1. From germline, CDR1 is SGHTA and CDR2 FQGTGA. The CDR3 is made up of 15 amino acids. The V gene end was trimmed by 5 bases and the J gene end by 0 bases; junction bases not matched to a gene: 2. The CDR3 nucleotides read TGTGCCAGCAGCCCGGGACAGGGGAGCACAGATACGCAGTATTTT. This codes for CASSPGQGSTDTQYF.

The rearrangement links TRBV11-2 to TRBJ1-5, with no clear D. Per germline, CDR1 SGHAT and CDR2 FQNNGV. Trimming removed 1 base from V and 2 bases from J, with 9 bases in between. The CDR3 runs to 15 residues. CDR3 DNA: TGTGCCAGCAGCTTAGTAGGCGGAGGCAATCAGCCCCAGCATTTT. This encodes CASSLVGGGNQPQHF.

This chain's CDR3 is CATGRWERDTQYF. CDR3 bases: TGCGCCACGGGGAGGTGGGAGCGGGATACGCAGTATTTT. The chain links TRBV10-2 to TRBJ2-3, with a tentative D call TRBD2 (6 bases). The CDR3 totals 13 residues. The germline V gene has CDR1 WSHSY and CDR2 SAAADI. Trimming took off 10 bases at V and 6 bases at J, with 17 bases between the two ends.

The chain couples TRBV4-1 to TRBJ1-2, with D unresolved. This CDR3 comprises 14 residues. CDR1 and CDR2 from the germline V gene are MGHRA and YSYEKL. V lost 0 bases to trimming and J lost 4 bases, with 9 bases between them. This CDR3 reads CASSQDVGSYGYTF. Written as DNA, the CDR3 is TGCGCCAGCAGCCAAGATGTAGGGAGCTATGGCTACACCTTC.

This clone was counted only a few times. The V gene is TRBV10-3, the J gene TRBJ1-2, with D possibly being TRBD1 (5 bases). Germline V gives CDR1 ENHRY, CDR2 SYGVKD. CDR3 length: 14 amino acids. The V and J ends lost 3 bases and 1 base respectively, with 9 bases between them. CDR3 nucleotides: TGTGCCATCAGTGACTCGACAGATAACTATGGCTACACCTTC. Translation: CAISDSTDNYGYTF.

In its sample, this clone was seen once. The chain is built from TRBV11-2 and TRBJ2-3, with TRBD1 as a possible D gene (5 bases). V was clipped by 4 bases and J by 2 bases, with 16 bases between them. The V gene's germline CDR1 is SGHAT and CDR2 FQNNGV. This CDR3 has 16 amino acids. CDR3 DNA: TGTGCCAGCAGCTCTCGATCAGGGTGGGACACAGATACGCAGTATTTT. Translated: CASSSRSGWDTDTQYF.

This rearrangement joins TRBV14 to TRBJ1-1; maybe TRBD1 (5 bases). Germline CDR1 is SGHDN and CDR2 is FVKESK. The CDR3 extends over 13 amino acids. V was pared by 6 bases and J by 5 bases, with 13 bases between. The CDR3 DNA sequence: TGTGCCAGCAGTTCTCAGGGTAATACTGAAGCTTTCTTT. Residues: CASSSQGNTEAFF.

The gene calls are TRBV27 and TRBJ1-5; tentatively, D is TRBD1 (6 bases). This CDR3 has 15 residues. V lost 3 bases to trimming and J lost 0 bases, with 9 bases between them. Germline V gene lookup returns CDR1 MNHEY and CDR2 SMNVEV (reference sequence). The CDR3 DNA reads as TGTGCCAGCAGTTTTAGAGGGGGTAGCAATCAGCCCCAGCATTTT. Protein sequence: CASSFRGGSNQPQHF.

This clone has just a few counts. V and J are TRBV19 and TRBJ1-4; tentative D call: TRBD1 (5 bases). Trimming removed 5 bases from V and 7 bases from J, with 11 bases in between. This CDR3 spans 13 amino acids. CDR1 and CDR2 (germline): LNHDA, SQIVND (reference sequence). The CDR3 sequence: CASSWTRTEKLFF. CDR3 nucleotides: TGTGCCAGTAGTTGGACACGGACTGAAAAACTGTTTTTT.

This CDR3 is CASSLGGHGVDTQYF. The CDR3 DNA sequence: TGTGCCAGCAGCTTGGGGGGGCACGGTGTAGATACGCAGTATTTT. The rearrangement joins TRBV5-4 to TRBJ2-3, with a weak D call TRBD1 (6 bases). The CDR3 extends over 15 amino acids. With 0 bases removed from V and 5 bases from J, the gap between germline ends came to 13 bases. The germline gives CDR1 SGHNT, CDR2 YYREEE (reference sequence).

The rearrangement joins TRBV29-1 to TRBJ2-1; no reliable D call. Trimming shortened V by 7 bases and J by 9 bases, and 10 bases separated the two germline ends. Germline-derived CDR1 and CDR2 are SQVTM and ANQGSEA. This CDR3 is 10 amino acids long. The DNA for the CDR3 is TGCAGCGCTCGGACGGGTGAGCAGTTCTTC. Protein: CSARTGEQFF.

The rearrangement joins TRBV30 to TRBJ2-2, with 8 bases lining up with TRBD2. Germline CDR1 GTSNPN, CDR2 SVGIG (reference sequence). The CDR3 runs 15 residues. V was pared by 2 bases and J by 4 bases, with 6 bases of the junction left unmatched. CDR3 coding DNA: TGTGCCTGGAGTCACGGGGGGGGCGGCACCGGGGAGCTGTTTTTT. It encodes CAWSHGGGGTGELFF.

The table lists this clone with a few counts. This chain connects TRBV5-5 to TRBJ1-2; D is ambiguous. CDR3 length equals 13 residues. The germline gives CDR1 SGHKS, CDR2 YYEKEE (reference sequence). Trimming left V 4 bases short and J 6 bases short, with 13 bases between. This CDR3 is CASSVEGVDGYTF. The CDR3 nucleotides are TGTGCCAGCAGCGTGGAGGGAGTTGATGGCTACACCTTC.

The chain recombines TRBV27 with TRBJ1-5; 11 nucleotides align to TRBD1. V gave up 1 base and J gave up 7 bases; unmatched junction bases: 6. The CDR3 has 16 amino acids. CDR1 and CDR2 from the germline V gene are MNHEY and SMNVEV (reference sequence). The CDR3 sequence: CASSLYWDRGEQPQHF. The DNA of the CDR3 is TGTGCCAGCAGTTTATACTGGGACAGGGGGGAACAGCCCCAGCATTTT.

The genes are TRBV19 and TRBJ1-4; D may be TRBD1 (6 bases). V lost 4 bases, J lost 2 bases, and 14 bases lay in between. CDR1 is LNHDA, CDR2 SQIVND, per germline (reference sequence). The CDR3 has 16 amino acids. CDR3 sequence reads: CASSKGQKGTNEKLFF. CDR3 bases: TGTGCCAGTAGTAAGGGACAAAAAGGGACTAATGAAAAACTGTTTTTT.

The genes are TRBV20-1 and TRBJ2-7; D remains ambiguous. Germline CDR1 DFQATT, CDR2 SNEGSKA (reference sequence). Trimming pared 1 base from V and 3 bases from J, leaving 4 bases between. CDR3 size: 11 residues. The CDR3 protein is CSARVGYEQYV. The CDR3 nucleotides read TGCAGTGCTAGAGTCGGCTACGAGCAGTACGTC.